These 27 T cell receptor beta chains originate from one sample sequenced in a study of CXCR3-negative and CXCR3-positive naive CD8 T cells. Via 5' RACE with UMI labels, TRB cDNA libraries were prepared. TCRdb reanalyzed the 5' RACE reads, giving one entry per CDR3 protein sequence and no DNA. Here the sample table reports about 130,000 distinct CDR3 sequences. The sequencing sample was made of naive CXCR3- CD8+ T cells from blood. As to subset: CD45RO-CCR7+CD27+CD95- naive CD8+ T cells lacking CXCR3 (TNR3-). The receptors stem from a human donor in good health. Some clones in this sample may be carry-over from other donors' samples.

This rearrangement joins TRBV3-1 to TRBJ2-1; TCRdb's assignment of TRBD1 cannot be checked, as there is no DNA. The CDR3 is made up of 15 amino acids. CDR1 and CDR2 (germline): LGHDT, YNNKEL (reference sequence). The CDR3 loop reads CASSRNRGAYNEQFF.

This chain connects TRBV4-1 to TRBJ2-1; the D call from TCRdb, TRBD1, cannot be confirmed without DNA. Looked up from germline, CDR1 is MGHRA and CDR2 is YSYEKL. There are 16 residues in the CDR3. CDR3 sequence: CASSQVQGVILNEQFF.

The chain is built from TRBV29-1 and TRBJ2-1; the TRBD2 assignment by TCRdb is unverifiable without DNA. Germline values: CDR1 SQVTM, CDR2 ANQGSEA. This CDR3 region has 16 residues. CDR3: CSATRLAGGQADEQFF.

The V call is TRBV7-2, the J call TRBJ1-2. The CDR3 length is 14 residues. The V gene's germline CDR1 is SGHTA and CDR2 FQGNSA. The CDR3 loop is CASSTPGGRDGYTF.

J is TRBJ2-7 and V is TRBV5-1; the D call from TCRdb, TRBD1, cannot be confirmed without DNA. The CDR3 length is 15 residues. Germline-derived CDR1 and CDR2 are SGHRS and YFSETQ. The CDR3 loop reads CASSSPSGSPNEQYF.

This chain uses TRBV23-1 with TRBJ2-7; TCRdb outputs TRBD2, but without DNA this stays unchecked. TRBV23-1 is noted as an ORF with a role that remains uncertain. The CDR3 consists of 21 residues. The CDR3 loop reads CASSHSPGGLAGEPSSYEQYF.

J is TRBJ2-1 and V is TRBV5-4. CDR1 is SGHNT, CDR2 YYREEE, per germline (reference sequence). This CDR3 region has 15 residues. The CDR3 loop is CASSLLVAVDNEQFF. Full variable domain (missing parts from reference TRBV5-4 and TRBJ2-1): ETGVTQSPTHLIKTRGQQVTLRCSSQSGHNTVSWYQQALGQGPQFIFQYYREEENGRGNFPPRFSGLQFPNYSSELNVNALELDDSALYLCASSLLVAVDNEQFFGPGTRLTVL.

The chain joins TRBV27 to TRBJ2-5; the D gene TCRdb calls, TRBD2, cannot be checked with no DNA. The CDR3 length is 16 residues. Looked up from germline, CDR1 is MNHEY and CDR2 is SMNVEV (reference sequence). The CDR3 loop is CASSPTVSGDEETQYF.

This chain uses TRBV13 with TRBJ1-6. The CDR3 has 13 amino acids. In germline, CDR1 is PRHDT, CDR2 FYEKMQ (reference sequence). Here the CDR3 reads CASSLGRNSPLHF.

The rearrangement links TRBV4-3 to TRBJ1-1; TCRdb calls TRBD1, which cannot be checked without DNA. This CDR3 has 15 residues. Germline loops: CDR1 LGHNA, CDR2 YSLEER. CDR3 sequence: CASSLGTGGYTGAFF.

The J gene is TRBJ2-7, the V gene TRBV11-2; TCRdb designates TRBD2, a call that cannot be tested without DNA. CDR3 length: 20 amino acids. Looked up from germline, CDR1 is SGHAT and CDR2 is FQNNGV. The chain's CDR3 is CASSLIFPGGIPGLVHEQYF.

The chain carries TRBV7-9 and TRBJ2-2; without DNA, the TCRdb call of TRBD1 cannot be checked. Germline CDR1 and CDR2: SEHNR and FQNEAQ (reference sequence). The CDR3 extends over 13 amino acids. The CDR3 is CASIGINTGELFF.

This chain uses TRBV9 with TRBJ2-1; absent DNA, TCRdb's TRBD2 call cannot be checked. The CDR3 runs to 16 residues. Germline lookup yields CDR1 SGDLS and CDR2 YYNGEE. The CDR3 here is CASSAHTGTNYNEQFF.

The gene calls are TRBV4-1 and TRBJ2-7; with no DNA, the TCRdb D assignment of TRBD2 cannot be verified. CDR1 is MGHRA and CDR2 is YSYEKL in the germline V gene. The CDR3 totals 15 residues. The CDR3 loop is CASSPSSPTAYEQYF.

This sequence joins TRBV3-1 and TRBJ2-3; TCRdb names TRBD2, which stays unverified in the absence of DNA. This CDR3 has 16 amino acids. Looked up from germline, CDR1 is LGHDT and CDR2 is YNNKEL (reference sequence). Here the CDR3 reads CASSRPSGRATDTQYF.

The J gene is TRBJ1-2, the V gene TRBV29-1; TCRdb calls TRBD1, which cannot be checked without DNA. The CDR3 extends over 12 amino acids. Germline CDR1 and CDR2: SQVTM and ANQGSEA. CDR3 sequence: CSVDQGADGYTF.

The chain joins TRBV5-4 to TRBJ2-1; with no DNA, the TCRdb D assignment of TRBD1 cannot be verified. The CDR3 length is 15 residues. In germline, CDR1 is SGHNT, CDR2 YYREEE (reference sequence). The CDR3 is CASSSRGVLYNEQLF.

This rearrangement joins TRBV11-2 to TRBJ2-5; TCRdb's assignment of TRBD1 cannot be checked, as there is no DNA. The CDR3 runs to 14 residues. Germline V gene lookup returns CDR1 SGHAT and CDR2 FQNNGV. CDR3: CASTAPGQWETQYF.

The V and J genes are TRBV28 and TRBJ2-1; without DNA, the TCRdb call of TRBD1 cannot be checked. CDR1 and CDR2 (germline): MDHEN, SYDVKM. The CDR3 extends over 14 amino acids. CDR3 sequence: CASSLSGGLDEQFF.

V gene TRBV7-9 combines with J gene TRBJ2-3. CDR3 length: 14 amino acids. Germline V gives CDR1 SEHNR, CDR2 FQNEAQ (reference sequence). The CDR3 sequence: CASSGRGYSDTQYF. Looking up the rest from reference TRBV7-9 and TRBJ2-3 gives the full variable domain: DTGVSQNPRHKITKRGQNVTFRCDPISEHNRLYWYRQTLGQGPEFLTYFQNEAQLEKSRLLSDRFSAERPKGSFSTLEIQRTEQGDSAMYLCASSGRGYSDTQYFGPGTRLTVL.

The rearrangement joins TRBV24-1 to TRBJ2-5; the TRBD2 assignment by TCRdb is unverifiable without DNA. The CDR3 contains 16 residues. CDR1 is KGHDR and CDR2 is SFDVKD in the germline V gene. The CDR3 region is CATTAEEAGGQETQYF.

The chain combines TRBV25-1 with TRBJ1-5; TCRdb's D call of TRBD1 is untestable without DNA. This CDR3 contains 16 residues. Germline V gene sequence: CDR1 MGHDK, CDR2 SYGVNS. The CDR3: CASSDGGGSETQPQHF.

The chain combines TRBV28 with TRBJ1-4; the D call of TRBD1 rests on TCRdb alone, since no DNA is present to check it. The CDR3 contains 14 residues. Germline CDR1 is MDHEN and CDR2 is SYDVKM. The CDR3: CASGLQGFGEKLFF. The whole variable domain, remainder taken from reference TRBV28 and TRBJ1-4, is DVKVTQSSRYLVKRTGEKVFLECVQDMDHENMFWYRQDPGLGLRLIYFSYDVKMKEKGDIPEGYSVSREKKERFSLILESASTNQTSMYLCASGLQGFGEKLFFGSGTQLSVL.

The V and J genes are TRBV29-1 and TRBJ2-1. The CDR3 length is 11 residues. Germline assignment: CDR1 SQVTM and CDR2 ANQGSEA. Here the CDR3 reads CSVDGYNEQFF.

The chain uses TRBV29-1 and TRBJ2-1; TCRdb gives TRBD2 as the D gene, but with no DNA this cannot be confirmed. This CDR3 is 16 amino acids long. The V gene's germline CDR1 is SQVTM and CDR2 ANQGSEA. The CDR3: CSVVLAGVATYNEQFF.

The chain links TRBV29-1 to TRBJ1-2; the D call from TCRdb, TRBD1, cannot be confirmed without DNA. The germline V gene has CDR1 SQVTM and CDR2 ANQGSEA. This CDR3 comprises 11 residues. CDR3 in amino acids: CSVRTVYGYTF.

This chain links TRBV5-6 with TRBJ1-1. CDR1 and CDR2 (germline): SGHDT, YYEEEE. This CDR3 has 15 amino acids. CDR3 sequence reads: CASSGSGTHTSEAFF. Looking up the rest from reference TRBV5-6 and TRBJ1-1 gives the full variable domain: DAGVTQSPTHLIKTRGQQVTLRCSPKSGHDTVSWYQQALGQGPQFIFQYYEEEERQRGNFPDRFSGHQFPNYSSELNVNALLLGDSALYLCASSGSGTHTSEAFFGQGTRLTVV.